This TCR beta chain was recorded in a study of human T cells and chemical hapten exposure. Regarding the study as a whole: TCRs at high frequency, those above 1 in 1000, did not change with DPC sensitization.

Trimming pared 5 bases from V and 6 bases from J, leaving 5 bases between. Germline V lookup: CDR1 MNHEY, CDR2 SVGAGI. This CDR3 has 12 amino acids. During construction of the library, unique molecular identifiers were attached to individual cDNA molecules for quantitative, reproducible TCR counting. MiXCR, run by TCRdb on the RACE reads, gives a single entry per CDR3 protein. This table holds some 90,000 distinct CDR3 sequences, about 8.8% found once. This clonotype was picked up many times. Its antigen is not identified. Stated time point: healthy volunteer bleed at 2 weeks. The study extracted total RNA from unfractionated whole blood.

V gene TRBV6-5 combines with J gene TRBJ1-6, with D hard to call. Sequenced: whole blood. The TCR originated in a female donor in good health. Some clones in this sample may be carry-over from other donors' samples. The CDR3 DNA reads as TGTGCCAGCAGTAACCTTAATTCACCCCTCCACTTT. It encodes CASSNLNSPLHF.